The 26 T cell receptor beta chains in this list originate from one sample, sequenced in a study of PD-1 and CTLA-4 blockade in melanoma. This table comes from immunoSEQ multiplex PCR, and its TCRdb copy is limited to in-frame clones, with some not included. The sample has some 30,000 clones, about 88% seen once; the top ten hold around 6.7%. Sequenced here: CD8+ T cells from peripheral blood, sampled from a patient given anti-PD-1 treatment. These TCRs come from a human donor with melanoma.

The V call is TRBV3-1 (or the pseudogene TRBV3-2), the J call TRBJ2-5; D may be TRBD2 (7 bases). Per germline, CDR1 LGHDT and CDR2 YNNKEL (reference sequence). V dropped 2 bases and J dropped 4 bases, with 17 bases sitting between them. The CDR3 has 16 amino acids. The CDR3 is CASSQLPGRGAETQYF. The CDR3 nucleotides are TGTGCCAGCAGCCAACTCCCGGGCCGGGGGGCAGAGACCCAGTACTTC.

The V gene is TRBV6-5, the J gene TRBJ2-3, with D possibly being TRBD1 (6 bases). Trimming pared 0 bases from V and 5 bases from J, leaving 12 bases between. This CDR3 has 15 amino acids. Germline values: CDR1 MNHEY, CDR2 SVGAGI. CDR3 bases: TGTGCCAGCAGTTACTCGTTGTGGGGGCAAGATACGCAGTATTTT. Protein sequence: CASSYSLWGQDTQYF.

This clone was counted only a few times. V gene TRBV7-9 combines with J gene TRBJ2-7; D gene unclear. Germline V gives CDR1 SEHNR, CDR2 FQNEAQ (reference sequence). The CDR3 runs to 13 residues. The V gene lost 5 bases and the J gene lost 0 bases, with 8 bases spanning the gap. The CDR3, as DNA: TGTGCCAGCAGCCTGTTGGGCTCCTACGAGCAGTACTTC. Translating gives CASSLLGSYEQYF.

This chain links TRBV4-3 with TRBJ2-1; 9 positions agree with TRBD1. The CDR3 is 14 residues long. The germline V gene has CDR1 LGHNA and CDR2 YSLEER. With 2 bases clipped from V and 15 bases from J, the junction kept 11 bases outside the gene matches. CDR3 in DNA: TGCGCCAGCAGCCAAACCGGGACAGGGAGAAGCCTGTTCTTC. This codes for CASSQTGTGRSLFF.

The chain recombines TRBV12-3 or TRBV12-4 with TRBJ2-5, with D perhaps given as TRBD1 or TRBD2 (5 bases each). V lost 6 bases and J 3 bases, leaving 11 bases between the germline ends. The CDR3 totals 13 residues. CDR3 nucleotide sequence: TGTGCCAGCAGCGGGGCTGGGGAAGAGACCCAGTACTTC. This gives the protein CASSGAGEETQYF.

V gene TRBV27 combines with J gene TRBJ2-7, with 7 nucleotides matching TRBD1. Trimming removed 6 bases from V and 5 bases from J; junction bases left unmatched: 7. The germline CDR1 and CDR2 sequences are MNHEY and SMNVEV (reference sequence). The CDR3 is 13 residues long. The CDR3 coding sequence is TGTGCCAGCAGCCTTCGACAGGGCCACGAGCAGTACTTC. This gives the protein CASSLRQGHEQYF.

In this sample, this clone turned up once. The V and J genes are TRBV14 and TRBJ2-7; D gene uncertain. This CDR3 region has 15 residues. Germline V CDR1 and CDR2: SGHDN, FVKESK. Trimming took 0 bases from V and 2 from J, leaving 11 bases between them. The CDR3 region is CASSQEASVAYEQYF. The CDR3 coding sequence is TGTGCCAGCAGCCAAGAGGCCTCGGTAGCCTACGAGCAGTACTTC.

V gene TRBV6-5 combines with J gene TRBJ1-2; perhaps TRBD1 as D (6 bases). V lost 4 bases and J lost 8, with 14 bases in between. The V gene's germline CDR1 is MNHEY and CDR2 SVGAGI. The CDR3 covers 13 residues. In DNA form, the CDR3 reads TGTGCCAGCAGTTCGGGGGGGCAGGTGGGCTACACCTTC. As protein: CASSSGGQVGYTF.

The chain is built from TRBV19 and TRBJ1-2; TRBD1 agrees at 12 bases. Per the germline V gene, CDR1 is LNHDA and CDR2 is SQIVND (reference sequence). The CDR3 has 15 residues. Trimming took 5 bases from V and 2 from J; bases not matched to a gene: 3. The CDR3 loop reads CASSAGTGGNYGYTF. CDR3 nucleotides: TGTGCCAGTAGTGCCGGGACAGGGGGCAACTATGGCTACACCTTC. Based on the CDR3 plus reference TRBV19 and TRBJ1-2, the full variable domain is DGGITQSPKYLFRKEGQNVTLSCEQNLNHDAMYWYRQDPGQGLRLIYYSQIVNDFQKGDIAEGYSVSREKKESFPLTVTSAQKNPTAFYLCASSAGTGGNYGYTFGSGTRLTVV.

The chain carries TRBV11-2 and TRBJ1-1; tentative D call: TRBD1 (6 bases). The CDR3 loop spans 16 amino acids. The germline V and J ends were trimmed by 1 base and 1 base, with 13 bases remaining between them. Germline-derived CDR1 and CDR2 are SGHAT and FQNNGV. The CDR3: CASSLVPRGANTEAFF. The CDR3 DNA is TGTGCCAGCAGCTTAGTTCCTAGGGGGGCGAACACTGAAGCTTTCTTT. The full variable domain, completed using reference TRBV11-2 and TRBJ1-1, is EAGVAQSPRYKIIEKRQSVAFWCNPISGHATLYWYQQILGQGPKLLIQFQNNGVVDDSQLPKDRFSAERLKGVDSTLKIQPAKLEDSAVYLCASSLVPRGANTEAFFGQGTRLTVV.

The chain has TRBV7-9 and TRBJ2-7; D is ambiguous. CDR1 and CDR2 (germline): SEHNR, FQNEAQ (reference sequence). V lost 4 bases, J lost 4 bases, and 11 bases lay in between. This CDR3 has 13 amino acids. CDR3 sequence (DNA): TGTGCCAGCAGCTCCGCCGGAAGTTACGAGCAGTACTTC. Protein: CASSSAGSYEQYF.

The CDR3 region has the DNA TGCGCCAGCAGCCAAGATCAATTAGCCCAGCAGTTCTTC. It is translated as CASSQDQLAQQFF. The V gene is TRBV4-3, the J gene TRBJ2-1; D gene unclear. The CDR3 is 13 amino acids. Trimming left V 0 bases short and J 11 bases short, with 11 bases between. Germline CDR1 is LGHNA and CDR2 is YSLEER.

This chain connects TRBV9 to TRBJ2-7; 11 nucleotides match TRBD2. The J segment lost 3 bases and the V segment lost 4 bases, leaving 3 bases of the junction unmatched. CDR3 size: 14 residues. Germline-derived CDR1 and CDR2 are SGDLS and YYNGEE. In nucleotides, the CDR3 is TGTGCCAGCAGCTCGACTAGCGGGGACTACGAGCAGTACTTC. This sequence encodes CASSSTSGDYEQYF.

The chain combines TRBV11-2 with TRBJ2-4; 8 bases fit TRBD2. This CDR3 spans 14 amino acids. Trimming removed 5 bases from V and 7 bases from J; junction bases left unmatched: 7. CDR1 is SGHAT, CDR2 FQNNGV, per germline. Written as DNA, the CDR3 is TGTGCCAGCAGCCCGGGAGGGGGGCTGAACATTCAGTACTTC. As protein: CASSPGGGLNIQYF.

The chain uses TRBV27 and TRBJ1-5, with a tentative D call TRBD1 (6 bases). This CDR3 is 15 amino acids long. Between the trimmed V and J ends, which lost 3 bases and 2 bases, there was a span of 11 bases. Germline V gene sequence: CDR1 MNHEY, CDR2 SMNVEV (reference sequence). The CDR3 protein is CASSLTRGGNQPQHF. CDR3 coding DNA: TGTGCCAGCAGTTTGACCAGGGGAGGCAATCAGCCCCAGCATTTT.

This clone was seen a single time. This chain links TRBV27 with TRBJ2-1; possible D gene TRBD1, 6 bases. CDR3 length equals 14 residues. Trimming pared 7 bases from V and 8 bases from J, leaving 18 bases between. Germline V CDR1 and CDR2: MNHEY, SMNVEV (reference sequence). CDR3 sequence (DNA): TGTGCCAGCACCTCTTTTACAGGGCGGGATGAGCAGTTCTTC. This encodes CASTSFTGRDEQFF.

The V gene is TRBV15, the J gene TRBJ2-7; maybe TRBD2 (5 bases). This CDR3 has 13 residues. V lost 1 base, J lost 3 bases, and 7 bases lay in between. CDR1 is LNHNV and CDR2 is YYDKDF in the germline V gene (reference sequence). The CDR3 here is CATSRVRGYEQYF. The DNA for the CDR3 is TGTGCCACCAGCAGAGTTCGGGGCTACGAGCAGTACTTC.

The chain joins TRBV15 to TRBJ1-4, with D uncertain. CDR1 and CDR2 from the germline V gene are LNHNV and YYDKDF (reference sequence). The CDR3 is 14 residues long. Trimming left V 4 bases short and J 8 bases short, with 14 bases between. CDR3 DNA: TGTGCCACCAGCATTGGTTCGGCCGGAGAAAAACTGTTTTTT. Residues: CATSIGSAGEKLFF.

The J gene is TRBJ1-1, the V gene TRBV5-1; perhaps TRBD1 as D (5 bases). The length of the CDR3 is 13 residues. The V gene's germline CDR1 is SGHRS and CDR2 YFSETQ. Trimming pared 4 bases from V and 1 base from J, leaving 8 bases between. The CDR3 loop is CASSGGQNTEAFF. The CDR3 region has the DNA TGCGCCAGCAGCGGCGGACAGAACACTGAAGCTTTCTTT.

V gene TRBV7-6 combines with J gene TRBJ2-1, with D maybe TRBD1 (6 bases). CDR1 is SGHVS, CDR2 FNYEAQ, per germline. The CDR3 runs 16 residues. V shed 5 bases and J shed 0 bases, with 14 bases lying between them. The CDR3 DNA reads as TGTGCCAGCAGCCTACACCGGGACAACTCCTACAATGAGCAGTTCTTC. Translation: CASSLHRDNSYNEQFF.

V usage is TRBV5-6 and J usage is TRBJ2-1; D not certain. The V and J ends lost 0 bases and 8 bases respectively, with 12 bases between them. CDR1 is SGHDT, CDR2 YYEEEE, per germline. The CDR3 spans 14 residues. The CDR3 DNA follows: TGTGCCAGCAGCTTGGAGTTCTCTTGGGATGAGCAGTTCTTC. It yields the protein CASSLEFSWDEQFF. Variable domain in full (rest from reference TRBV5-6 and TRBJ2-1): DAGVTQSPTHLIKTRGQQVTLRCSPKSGHDTVSWYQQALGQGPQFIFQYYEEEERQRGNFPDRFSGHQFPNYSSELNVNALLLGDSALYLCASSLEFSWDEQFFGPGTRLTVL.

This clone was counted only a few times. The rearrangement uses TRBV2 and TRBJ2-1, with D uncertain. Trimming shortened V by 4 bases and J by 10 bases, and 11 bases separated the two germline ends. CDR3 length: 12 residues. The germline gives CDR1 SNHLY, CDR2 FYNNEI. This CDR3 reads CASSGRGTEQFF. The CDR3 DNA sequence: TGTGCCAGCAGTGGACGAGGAACCGAGCAGTTCTTC.

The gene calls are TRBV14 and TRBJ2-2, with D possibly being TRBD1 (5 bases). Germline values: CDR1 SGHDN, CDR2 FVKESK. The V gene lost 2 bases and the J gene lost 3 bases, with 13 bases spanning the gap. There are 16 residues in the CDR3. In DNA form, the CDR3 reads TGTGCCAGCAGCCAATCTTTACAGGTGTACACCGGGGAGCTGTTTTTT. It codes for CASSQSLQVYTGELFF.

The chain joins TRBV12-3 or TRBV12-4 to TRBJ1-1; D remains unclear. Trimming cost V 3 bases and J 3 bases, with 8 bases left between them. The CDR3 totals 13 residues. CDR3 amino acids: CASSFAPDTEAFF. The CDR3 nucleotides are TGTGCCAGCAGTTTCGCCCCGGACACTGAAGCTTTCTTT.

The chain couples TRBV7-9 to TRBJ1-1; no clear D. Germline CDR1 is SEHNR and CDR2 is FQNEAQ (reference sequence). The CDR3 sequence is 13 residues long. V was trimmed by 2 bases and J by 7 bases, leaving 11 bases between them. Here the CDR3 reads CASSLREKLEAFF. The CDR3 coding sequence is TGTGCCAGCAGCTTACGAGAGAAACTTGAAGCTTTCTTT.

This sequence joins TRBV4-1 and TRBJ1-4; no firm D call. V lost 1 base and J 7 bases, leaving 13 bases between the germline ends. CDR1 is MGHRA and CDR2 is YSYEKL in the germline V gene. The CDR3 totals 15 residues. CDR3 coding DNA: TGCGCCAGCAGCCAAGGGTTGGTTTCGGGTGAAAAACTGTTTTTT. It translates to CASSQGLVSGEKLFF.